In its sample, the clone carrying this T cell receptor beta chain was seen once. The antigen is not known. Trimming cost V 5 bases and J 0 bases, with 12 bases left between them. This CDR3 region has 15 residues. Germline V CDR1 and CDR2: SEHNR, FQNEAQ (reference sequence). Some clones are missing from TCRdb's copy, which holds only in-frame ones; the method was immunoSEQ multiplex PCR. The sample gives 20,000 or so clones, approximately 87% of which show up once; around 2.7% is in the top ten. This entry is derived from a study of PD-1 blockade in classical Hodgkin lymphoma. Findings of the study overall: TCR diversity at baseline was reported to be reduced in newly diagnosed patients relative to healthy donors. Those patients who began receiving nivolumab less than 1 year after ASCT had lower diversity, and they were excluded. Diversity similar to that of newly diagnosed patients was seen at baseline in complete responders.

Time point denoted: cycle 4 day 1 (C4D1), after more than 5 weeks of nivolumab. Every one of the patients relapsed after autologous stem cell transplantation (brentuximab vedotin exposure was variable). It was by magnetic negative selection that CD4+ T cells were purified from thawed PBMCs. The chain carries TRBV7-9 and TRBJ2-3; D remains ambiguous. Sequenced material: CD4+ T cells from blood, taken before the fourth cycle of nivolumab. The clonotype originates from a human donor with classical Hodgkin lymphoma. The CDR3 protein is CASSHPSASTDTQYF. DNA of the CDR3: TGTGCCAGCAGCCACCCTAGTGCTAGCACAGATACGCAGTATTTT. The full variable domain, completed using reference TRBV7-9 and TRBJ2-3, is DTGVSQNPRHKITKRGQNVTFRCDPISEHNRLYWYRQTLGQGPEFLTYFQNEAQLEKSRLLSDRFSAERPKGSFSTLEIQRTEQGDSAMYLCASSHPSASTDTQYFGPGTRLTVL.